The T cell receptor beta chain described here comes from a study of PD-L1 blockade in urothelial cancer. Documented time point: peripheral blood 6 weeks after treatment start. There were between 1 and 8 samples from each patient, taken pretreatment and on-treatment. Here immunoSEQ multiplex PCR was the method, and the copy in TCRdb shows in-frame clones only, minus some. The sample shows fewer than 85,000 clones, almost 90% of them seen only once. This clone was counted once. V shed 6 bases and J 7 bases; nucleotides not matched to a gene: 14. This CDR3 has 18 amino acids. CDR1 is MDHEN, CDR2 SYDVKM, per germline.

The J gene is TRBJ2-3, the V gene TRBV28; 15 nucleotides agree with TRBD2. The origin of this receptor is a man aged 55 to 70 with urothelial cancer. Source: PBMCs, taken around atezolizumab (anti-PD-L1) treatment. The CDR3 sequence is CASSRTRTSGRAGHTQYF. DNA of the CDR3: TGTGCCAGCAGCCGTACGAGGACTAGCGGGAGGGCTGGGCATACGCAGTATTTT. Based on the CDR3 plus reference TRBV28 and TRBJ2-3, the full variable domain is DVKVTQSSRYLVKRTGEKVFLECVQDMDHENMFWYRQDPGLGLRLIYFSYDVKMKEKGDIPEGYSVSREKKERFSLILESASTNQTSMYLCASSRTRTSGRAGHTQYFGPGTRLTVL.